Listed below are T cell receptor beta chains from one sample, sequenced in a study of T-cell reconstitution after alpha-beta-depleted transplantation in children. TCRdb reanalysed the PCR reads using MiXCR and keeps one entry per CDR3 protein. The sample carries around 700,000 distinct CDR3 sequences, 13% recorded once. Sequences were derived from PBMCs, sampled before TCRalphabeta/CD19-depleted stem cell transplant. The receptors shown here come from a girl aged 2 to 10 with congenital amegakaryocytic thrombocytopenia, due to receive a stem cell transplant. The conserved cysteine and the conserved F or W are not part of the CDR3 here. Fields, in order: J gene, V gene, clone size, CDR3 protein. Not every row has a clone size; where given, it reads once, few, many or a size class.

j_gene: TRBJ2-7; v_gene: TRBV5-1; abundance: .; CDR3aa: ASSLVTGANSVYEQY
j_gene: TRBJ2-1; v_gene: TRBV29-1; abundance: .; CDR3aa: SVPGGRGYNEQF
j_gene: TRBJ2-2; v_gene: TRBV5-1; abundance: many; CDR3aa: ASSRDSAVGELF
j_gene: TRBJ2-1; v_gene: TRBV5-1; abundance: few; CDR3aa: ASSQNPGTSGIEQF
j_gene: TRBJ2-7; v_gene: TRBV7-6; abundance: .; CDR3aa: ASSLTTGTGSYEQY
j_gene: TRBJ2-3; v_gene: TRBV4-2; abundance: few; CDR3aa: ASSHRGAGGRATSGSPDTQY
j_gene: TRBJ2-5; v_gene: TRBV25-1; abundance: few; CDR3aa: ASSEPHRWWAQY
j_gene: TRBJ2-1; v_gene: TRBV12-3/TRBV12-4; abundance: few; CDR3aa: ASSSTAPSVDNEQF
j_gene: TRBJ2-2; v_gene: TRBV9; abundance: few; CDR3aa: ASSVRLDHGGELF
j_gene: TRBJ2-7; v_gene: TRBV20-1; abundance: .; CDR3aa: SAILAGGPSEQY
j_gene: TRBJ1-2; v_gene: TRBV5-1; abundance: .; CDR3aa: ASSGGQVGYGYT
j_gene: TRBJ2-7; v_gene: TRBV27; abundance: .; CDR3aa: ASSRASQLYEQY
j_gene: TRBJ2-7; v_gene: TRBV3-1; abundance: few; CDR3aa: ASSQDWSYEQY
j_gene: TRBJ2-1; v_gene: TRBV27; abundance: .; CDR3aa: ASSSLSGRGQF
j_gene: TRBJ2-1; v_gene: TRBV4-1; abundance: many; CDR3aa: ASSQPHLGRDNEQF
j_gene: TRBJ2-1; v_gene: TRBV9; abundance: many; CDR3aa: ASGGTNYNEQF
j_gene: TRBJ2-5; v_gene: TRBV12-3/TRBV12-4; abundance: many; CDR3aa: ASSPLTEEAQY
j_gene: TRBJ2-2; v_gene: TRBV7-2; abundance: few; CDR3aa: ASSPWGYGELF
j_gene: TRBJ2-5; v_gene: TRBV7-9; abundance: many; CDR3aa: ASSFRTGTRQETQY
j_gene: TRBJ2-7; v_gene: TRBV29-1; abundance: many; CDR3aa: SVVGLTYEQY